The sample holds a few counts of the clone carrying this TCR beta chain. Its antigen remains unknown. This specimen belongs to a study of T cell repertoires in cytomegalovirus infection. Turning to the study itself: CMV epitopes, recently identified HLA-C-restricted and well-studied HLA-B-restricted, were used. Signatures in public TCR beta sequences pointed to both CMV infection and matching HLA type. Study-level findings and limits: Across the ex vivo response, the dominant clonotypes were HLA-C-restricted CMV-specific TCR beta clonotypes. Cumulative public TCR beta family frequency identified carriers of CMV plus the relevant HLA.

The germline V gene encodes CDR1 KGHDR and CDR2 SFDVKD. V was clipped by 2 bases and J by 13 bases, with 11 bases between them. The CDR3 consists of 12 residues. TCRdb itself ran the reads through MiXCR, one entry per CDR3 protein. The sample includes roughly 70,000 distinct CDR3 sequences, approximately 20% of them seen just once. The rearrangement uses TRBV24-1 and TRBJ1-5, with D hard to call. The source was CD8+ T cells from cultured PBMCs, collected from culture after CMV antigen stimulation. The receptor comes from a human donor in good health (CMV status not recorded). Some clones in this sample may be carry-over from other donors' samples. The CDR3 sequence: CATSDSSGDQHF. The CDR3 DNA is TGTGCCACCAGTGATTCCTCCGGGGATCAGCATTTT.